The text below deals with one T cell receptor beta chain. Original processing methods: Amplifying reference gene primers gave estimates of nucleated cell counts. Data came from immunoSEQ multiplex PCR; TCRdb stores just in-frame clones and leaves some out. Clonal size and the V and J genes are those of that table, whereas D and trimming came from the DNA. The sample yields just over 150,000 clones, approximately 86% seen once. The data were taken from a study of blood T cell repertoires in COVID-19. As for the study in general: Whether acute or convalescent, the COVID-19 samples came from the United States, Italy and Spain. In each case, the material was cDNA or gDNA derived from T cells, B-cell-depleted T cells, or PBMCs.

Those enrolled in Seattle joined during active infection and were followed longitudinally afterward. V shed 6 bases and J shed 4 bases, with 3 bases lying between them. The CDR3 runs to 9 residues. The germline V gene has CDR1 SQVTM and CDR2 ANQGSEA. The chain links TRBV29-1 to TRBJ1-1; D uncertain. The origin of this receptor is a woman aged 40-49 years with COVID-19, enrolled during active disease. Sequencing was carried out using peripheral blood. The CDR3 sequence: CSVSTEAFF. CDR3 sequence (DNA): TGCAGCGTGAGCACTGAAGCTTTCTTT. Supplemented by reference TRBV29-1 and TRBJ1-1, the full variable domain reads SAVISQKPSRDICQRGTSLTIQCQVDSQVTMMFWYRQQPGQSLTLIATANQGSEATYESGFVIDKFPISRPNLTFSTLTVSNMSPEDSSIYLCSVSTEAFFGQGTRLTVV.